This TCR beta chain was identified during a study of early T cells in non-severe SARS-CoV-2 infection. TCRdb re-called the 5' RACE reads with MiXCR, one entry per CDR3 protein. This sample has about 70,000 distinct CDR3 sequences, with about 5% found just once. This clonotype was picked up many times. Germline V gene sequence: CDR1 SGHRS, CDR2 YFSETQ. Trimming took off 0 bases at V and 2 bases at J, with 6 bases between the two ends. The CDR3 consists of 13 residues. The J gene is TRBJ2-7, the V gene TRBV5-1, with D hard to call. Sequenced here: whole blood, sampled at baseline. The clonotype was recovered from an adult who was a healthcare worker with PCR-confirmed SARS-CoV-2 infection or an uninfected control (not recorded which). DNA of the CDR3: TGCGCCAGCAGCTTGGCCCCAGCCTACGAGCAGTACTTC. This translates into CASSLAPAYEQYF.